This TCR beta chain is from a study of early T cells in non-severe SARS-CoV-2 infection. Turning to the study itself: Sequencing was performed on bulk RNA from unsorted whole blood, leaving chains unpaired.

The table lists this clonotype with many counts. V was clipped by 2 bases and J by 3 bases; unmatched bases: 1. The V gene's germline CDR1 is MNHEY and CDR2 SMNVEV (reference sequence). CDR3 length: 15 residues. Researchers tagged individual cDNA molecules with unique molecular identifiers. TCRdb passed the 5' RACE reads through MiXCR, listing each CDR3 protein once. The table lists about 90,000 distinct CDR3 sequences, 12% of them singletons, with about 4.4% in the top ten. This TCR derives from an adult who was a healthcare worker with PCR-confirmed SARS-CoV-2 infection or an uninfected control (not recorded which). The material sequenced was whole blood, taken at baseline. The chain joins TRBV27 to TRBJ2-1; 10 bases fit TRBD1. The CDR3 region has the DNA TGTGCCAGCAGTTTAAGGGACAGGGGCTACAATGAGCAGTTCTTC. This sequence encodes CASSLRDRGYNEQFF.